The next 10 T cell receptor beta chains were all read from a single sample in a study of CD8 T cells in Susac syndrome (dated by TCRdb to about 2019). Libraries were made using the immunoSEQ multiplex PCR assay. RNA was extracted using the RNeasy kit, and roughly 0.45 to 1 microgram was reverse transcribed with random hexamers. TCRdb reprocessing: public reads trimmed at Q25 with fastp, clones called with MiXCR, in-frame beta chains kept. Duplicate CDR3 protein sequences are folded into a single record with the most common DNA and genes. The table for this sample lists about 140,000 distinct CDR3 sequences; 94% of them were counted only once. Of the sample, approximately 0.3% is held by the ten largest clones. The sequencing sample was made of CD8+ T cells from PBMCs. The receptors derive from a human donor in good health.

This clonotype was seen a handful of times. The V call is TRBV7-2, the J call TRBJ2-3; D possibly corresponds to TRBD2 (6 bases). V was trimmed by 4 bases and J by 4 bases, leaving 15 bases between them. Germline loops: CDR1 SGHTA, CDR2 FQGNSA. The CDR3 is 15 amino acids. The CDR3, as DNA: TGTGCCAGCAGCTGGGTAACGGGAGAATCAGATACGCAGTATTTT. Translation gives CASSWVTGESDTQYF. Supplemented by reference TRBV7-2 and TRBJ2-3, the full variable domain reads GAGVSQSPSNKVTEKGKDVELRCDPISGHTALYWYRQSLGQGLEFLIYFQGNSAPDKSGLPSDRFSAERTGGSVSTLTIQRTQQEDSAVYLCASSWVTGESDTQYFGPGTRLTVL.

The rearrangement links TRBV27 to TRBJ2-1; 9 bases are shared with TRBD1. Germline V CDR1 and CDR2: MNHEY, SMNVEV (reference sequence). The CDR3 runs 15 residues. The junction had 4 bases not matched to a gene; V was cut back by 5 bases and J by 2 bases. The CDR3 DNA is TGTGCCAGCAGTGCGACAGGGGGGGCCTACAATGAGCAGTTCTTC. Protein: CASSATGGAYNEQFF.

The chain couples TRBV12-3 or TRBV12-4 to TRBJ2-4; D is undetermined. V lost 3 bases, J lost 8 bases, and 14 bases lay in between. The CDR3 loop spans 14 amino acids. Written as DNA, the CDR3 is TGTGCCAGCAGTTTTGCTAGTATAGTAGACATTCAGTACTTC. Amino acid sequence: CASSFASIVDIQYF.

V gene TRBV5-6 combines with J gene TRBJ2-7; perhaps TRBD1 as D (5 bases). The CDR3 consists of 13 residues. Germline V CDR1 and CDR2: SGHDT, YYEEEE. Trimming cost V 0 bases and J 7 bases, with 11 bases left between them. The CDR3 DNA reads TGTGCCAGCAGCTTGGGCGGTAGGGGTGAGCAGTACTTC. Translation: CASSLGGRGEQYF.

CDR3 protein: CASSQTKREGLDEQFF. CDR3 sequence (DNA): TGCGCCAGCAGCCAAACCAAGCGGGAGGGCCTAGATGAGCAGTTCTTC. This chain uses TRBV4-3 with TRBJ2-1, with TRBD2 identical over 10 bases. The CDR3 is made up of 16 amino acids. The germline V gene has CDR1 LGHNA and CDR2 YSLEER. The V segment lost 2 bases and the J segment 8 bases; nucleotides outside the gene matches: 9.

V is TRBV5-4 and J is TRBJ2-7; D gene ambiguous. Germline assignment: CDR1 SGHNT and CDR2 YYREEE (reference sequence). The CDR3 is 13 residues long. V was cut by 3 bases and J by 6 bases, with 13 bases left in between. The CDR3 nucleotides are TGTGCCAGCAGCTCACCCAGCCGCTTCGAGCAGTACTTC. This translates into CASSSPSRFEQYF.

The rearrangement links TRBV9 to TRBJ2-1, with 10 bases aligning to TRBD2. The CDR3 sequence is 12 residues long. Germline CDR1 SGDLS, CDR2 YYNGEE. V was clipped by 3 bases and J by 10 bases; unmatched bases: 1. The CDR3 coding sequence is TGTGCCAGCAGCGCTAGCGGGAGAGAGCAGTTCTTC. This translates into CASSASGREQFF.

In this sample, this clonotype turned up a few times. V and J are TRBV28 and TRBJ2-7; 7 nucleotides align to TRBD2. Germline values: CDR1 MDHEN, CDR2 SYDVKM. The CDR3 is 13 amino acids. The V segment lost 3 bases and the J segment 2 bases; nucleotides outside the gene matches: 1. CDR3 nucleotides: TGTGCCAGCAGTTTGAGCGGGACCTACGAGCAGTACTTC. Residues: CASSLSGTYEQYF.

J is TRBJ1-2 and V is TRBV6-5, with 7 nucleotides matching TRBD1. In germline, CDR1 is MNHEY, CDR2 SVGAGI. The CDR3 consists of 13 residues. The V segment lost 4 bases and the J segment 3 bases; nucleotides outside the gene matches: 2. This CDR3 is CASSFRGYYGYTF. The CDR3 region has the DNA TGTGCCAGCAGTTTCAGGGGGTACTATGGCTACACCTTC.

The chain combines TRBV25-1 with TRBJ2-2; D not resolved. Germline values: CDR1 MGHDK, CDR2 SYGVNS. Trimming shortened V by 6 bases and J by 8 bases, and 10 bases separated the two germline ends. CDR3 length: 12 amino acids. The CDR3 loop reads CASSGPAGELFF. The CDR3 region has the DNA TGTGCCAGCAGCGGTCCGGCGGGGGAGCTGTTTTTT.